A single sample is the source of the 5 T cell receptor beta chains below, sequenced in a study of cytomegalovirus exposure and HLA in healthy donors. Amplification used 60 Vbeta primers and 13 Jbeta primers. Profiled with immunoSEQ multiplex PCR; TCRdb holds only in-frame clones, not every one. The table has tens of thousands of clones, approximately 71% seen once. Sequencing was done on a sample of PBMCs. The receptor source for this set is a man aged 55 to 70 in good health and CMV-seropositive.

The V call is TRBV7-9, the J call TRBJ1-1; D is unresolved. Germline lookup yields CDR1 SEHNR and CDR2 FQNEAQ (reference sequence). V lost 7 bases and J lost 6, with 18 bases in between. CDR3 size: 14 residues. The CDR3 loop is CASTRGDRPPEAFF. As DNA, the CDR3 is TGTGCCAGCACCCGGGGAGACCGTCCCCCTGAAGCTTTCTTT.

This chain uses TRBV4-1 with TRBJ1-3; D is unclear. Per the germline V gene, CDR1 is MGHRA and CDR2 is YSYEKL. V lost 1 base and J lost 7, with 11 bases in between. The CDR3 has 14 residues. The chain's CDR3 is CASSQGSGGNTIYF. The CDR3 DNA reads TGCGCCAGCAGCCAAGGGTCGGGAGGGAACACCATATATTTT.

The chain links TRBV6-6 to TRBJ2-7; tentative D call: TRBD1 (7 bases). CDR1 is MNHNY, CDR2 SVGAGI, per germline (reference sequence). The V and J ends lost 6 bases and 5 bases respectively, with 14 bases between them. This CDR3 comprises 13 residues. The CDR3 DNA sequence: TGTGCCAGCAGCCCAGGGGGGCGTAACGAGCAGTACTTC. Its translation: CASSPGGRNEQYF.

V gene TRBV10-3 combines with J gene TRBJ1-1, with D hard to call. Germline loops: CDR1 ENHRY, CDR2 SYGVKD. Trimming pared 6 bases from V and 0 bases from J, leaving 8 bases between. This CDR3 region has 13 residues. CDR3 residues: CAIRTSMNTEAFF. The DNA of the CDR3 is TGTGCCATCAGGACATCCATGAACACTGAAGCTTTCTTT.

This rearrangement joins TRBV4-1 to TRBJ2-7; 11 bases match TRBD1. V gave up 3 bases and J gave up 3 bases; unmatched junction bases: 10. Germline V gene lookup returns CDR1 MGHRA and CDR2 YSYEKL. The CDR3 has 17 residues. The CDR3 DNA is TGCGCCAGCAGCCACACAGACCTGGGGACAGGGGGCTACGAGCAGTACTTC. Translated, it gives CASSHTDLGTGGYEQYF.